This T cell receptor (beta chain) stems from a study of blood T cell repertoires in COVID-19. There are 12 residues in the CDR3. The germline CDR1 and CDR2 sequences are SQVTM and ANQGSEA. V lost 4 bases and J lost 0, with 4 bases in between. Using immunoSEQ multiplex PCR, the repertoire was profiled, and TCRdb retains in-frame clones only, with some absent. The table records about 120,000 clones, 75% to 80% of them present only once. The TCR sequence derives from a woman at least 80 years old with active or convalescent COVID-19. Sample: peripheral blood. The chain carries TRBV29-1 and TRBJ1-3, with unresolved D. The CDR3 spells CSVVNSGNTIYF. CDR3 DNA: TGCAGCGTTGTCAACTCTGGAAACACCATATATTTT.